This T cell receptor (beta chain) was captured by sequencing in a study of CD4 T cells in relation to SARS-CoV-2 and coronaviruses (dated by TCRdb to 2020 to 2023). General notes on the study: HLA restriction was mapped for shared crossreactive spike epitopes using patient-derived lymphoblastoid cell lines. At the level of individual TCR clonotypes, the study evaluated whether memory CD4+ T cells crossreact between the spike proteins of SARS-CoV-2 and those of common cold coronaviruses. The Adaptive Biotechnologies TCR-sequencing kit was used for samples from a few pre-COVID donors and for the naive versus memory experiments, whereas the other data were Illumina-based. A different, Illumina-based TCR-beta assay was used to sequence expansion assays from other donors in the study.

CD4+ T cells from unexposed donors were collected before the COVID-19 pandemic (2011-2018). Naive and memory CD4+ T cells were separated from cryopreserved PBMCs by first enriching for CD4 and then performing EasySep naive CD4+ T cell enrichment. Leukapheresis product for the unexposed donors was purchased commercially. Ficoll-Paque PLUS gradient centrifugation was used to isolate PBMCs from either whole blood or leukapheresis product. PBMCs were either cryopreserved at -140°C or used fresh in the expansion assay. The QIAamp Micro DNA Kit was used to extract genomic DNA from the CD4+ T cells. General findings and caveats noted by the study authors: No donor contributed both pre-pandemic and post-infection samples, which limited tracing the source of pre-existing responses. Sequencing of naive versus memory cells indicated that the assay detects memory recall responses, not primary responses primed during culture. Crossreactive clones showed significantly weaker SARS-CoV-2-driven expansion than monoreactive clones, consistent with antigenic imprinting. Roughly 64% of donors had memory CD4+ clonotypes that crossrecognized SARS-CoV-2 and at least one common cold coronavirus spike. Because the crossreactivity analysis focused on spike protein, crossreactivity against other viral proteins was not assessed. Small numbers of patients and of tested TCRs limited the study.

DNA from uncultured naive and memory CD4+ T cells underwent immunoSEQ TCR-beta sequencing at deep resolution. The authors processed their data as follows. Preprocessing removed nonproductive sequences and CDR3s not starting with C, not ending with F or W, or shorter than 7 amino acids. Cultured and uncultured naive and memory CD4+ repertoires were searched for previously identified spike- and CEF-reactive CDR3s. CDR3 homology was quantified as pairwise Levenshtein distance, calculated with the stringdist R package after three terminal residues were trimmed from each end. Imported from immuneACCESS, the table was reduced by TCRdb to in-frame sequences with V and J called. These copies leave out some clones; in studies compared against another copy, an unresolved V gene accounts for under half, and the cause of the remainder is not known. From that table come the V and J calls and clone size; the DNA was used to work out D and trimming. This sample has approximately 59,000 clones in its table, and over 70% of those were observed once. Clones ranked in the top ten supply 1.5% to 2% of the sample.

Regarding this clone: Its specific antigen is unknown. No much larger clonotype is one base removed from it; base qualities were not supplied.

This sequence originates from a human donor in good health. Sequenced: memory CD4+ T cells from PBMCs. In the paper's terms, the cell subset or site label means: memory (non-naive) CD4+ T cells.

Here is the DNA: TGTGCCAGCAGCACGCGAACCGGGGGCGAAGAGACCCAGTACTTC. Translated, this gives CASSTRTGGEETQYF. The chain joins TRBV5-4 to TRBJ2-5; the D match is possibly TRBD1 or TRBD2, with 6 bases aligned in each. Relative to germline, V is 4 bases shorter and J is 3 bases shorter, with 16 bases between their ends. The CDR3, cysteine through phenylalanine, is 15 amino acids long. Just CDR3 DNA is preserved here, 45 bases in frame from base 1. According to the germline V gene (reference sequence), CDR1 reads SGHNT and CDR2 reads YYREEE. Reference TRBV5-4 and TRBJ2-5 genes cover what lies past the CDR3, so the full variable domain is ETGVTQSPTHLIKTRGQQVTLRCSSQSGHNTVSWYQQALGQGPQFIFQYYREEENGRGNFPPRFSGLQFPNYSSELNVNALELDDSALYLCASSTRTGGEETQYFGPGTRLLVL.